This passage covers 19 T cell receptor beta chains from one sample sequenced in a study of T cell repertoires in cytomegalovirus infection. These TCRs are of unknown antigen specificity. TCRdb passed the reads through MiXCR, listing each CDR3 protein once. The data show about 770,000 distinct CDR3 sequences, about 29% seen once. This specimen consisted of cultured CD8+ T cells from PBMCs, obtained from culture after CMV antigen stimulation. The receptors originated from a human donor in good health (CMV status not recorded). Some clones in this sample may be carry-over from other donors' samples.

The genes are TRBV15 and TRBJ1-1; TRBD1 agrees at 9 bases. The CDR3 covers 15 residues. Trimming removed 0 bases from V and 5 bases from J; junction bases left unmatched: 4. Germline V gene lookup returns CDR1 LNHNV and CDR2 YYDKDF (reference sequence). The CDR3 DNA reads TGTGCCACCAGCAGAGACTTAGGACAGGGGACTGAAGCTTTCTTT. Translation gives CATSRDLGQGTEAFF.

This clonotype was detected many times. The V call is TRBV6-6, the J call TRBJ2-7; D ambiguous. Germline V gene data show CDR1 as MNHNY and CDR2 as SVGAGI (reference sequence). The CDR3 contains 11 residues. Trimming left V 2 bases short and J 7 bases short, with 6 bases between. The chain's CDR3 is CASSYDEEQYF. CDR3 nucleotide sequence: TGTGCCAGCAGTTACGACGAAGAGCAGTACTTC.

The CDR3 protein is CASSFGTEAQYF. The CDR3 DNA is TGTGCCAGCAGTTTTGGGACAGAAGCGCAGTATTTT. The chain links TRBV6-8 to TRBJ2-3; 7 nucleotides agree with TRBD1. This CDR3 comprises 12 residues. Germline V gene sequence: CDR1 MNHGY, CDR2 SAAAGT. Germline trimming cut 4 bases from V and 10 bases from J; bases unmatched to any gene: 5.

This clonotype was seen only a few times. The gene calls are TRBV7-6 and TRBJ2-5; unclear D gene. The length of the CDR3 is 14 residues. Trimming removed 1 base at V and 1 base at J, with 7 bases between. The germline gives CDR1 SGHVS, CDR2 FNYEAQ. The CDR3 bases are TGTGCCAGCAGCTTAGAGGCAGCCCAAGAGACCCAGTACTTC. Protein: CASSLEAAQETQYF. Full variable domain (remainder filled in from reference TRBV7-6 and TRBJ2-5): GAGVSQSPRYKVTKRGQDVALRCDPISGHVSLYWYRQALGQGPEFLTYFNYEAQQDKSGLPNDRFSAERPEGSISTLTIQRTEQRDSAMYRCASSLEAAQETQYFGPGTRLLVL.

The chain links TRBV5-6 to TRBJ1-1; no firm D call. V gave up 1 base and J gave up 4 bases, with 14 bases separating them. The CDR3 totals 15 residues. The germline CDR1 and CDR2 sequences are SGHDT and YYEEEE. The CDR3 nucleotides are TGTGCCAGCAGCTTGCGGGGATTGGGTCCCACTGAAGCTTTCTTT. Its translation: CASSLRGLGPTEAFF.

The sample holds a few counts of this clonotype. This sequence joins TRBV7-8 and TRBJ2-7, with D perhaps assigned TRBD1 or TRBD2 (6 bases each). Germline loops: CDR1 SGHVS, CDR2 FQNEAQ. This CDR3 contains 16 residues. Trimming removed 5 bases from V and 0 bases from J, with 17 bases in between. CDR3 sequence: CASSPPGGGLSYEQYF. The CDR3 region has the DNA TGTGCCAGCAGCCCCCCCGGGGGCGGTCTCTCCTACGAGCAGTACTTC.

Remarks on this clonotype: This may arise from a read error, as a much more abundant clone is one base away. This sequence joins TRBV28 and TRBJ2-1; 7 bases map to TRBD2. After removal of 5 bases from V and 2 bases from J, the junction contained 6 bases not matched to a gene. This CDR3 is built from 15 residues. CDR1 MDHEN and CDR2 SYDVKM come from the germline V gene. The CDR3 loop reads CASSPGRGPYNEQFF. The CDR3 DNA follows: TGTGCCAGCAGTCCGGGGAGGGGCCCCTACAATGAGCAGTTCTTC.

This chain joins TRBV5-1 and TRBJ1-1; 7 bases fit TRBD1. The CDR3 extends over 14 amino acids. Germline lookup yields CDR1 SGHRS and CDR2 YFSETQ. V dropped 0 bases and J dropped 4; count of bases not matched to a gene: 3. DNA for the CDR3: TGCGCCAGCAGCTTGGATCAGGGGGGCACTGAAGCTTTCTTT. This gives the protein CASSLDQGGTEAFF.

The chain joins TRBV7-9 to TRBJ1-3; tentatively, D is TRBD1 (5 bases). The CDR3 runs to 16 residues. Per the germline V gene, CDR1 is SEHNR and CDR2 is FQNEAQ (reference sequence). V lost 4 bases and J lost 0, with 13 bases in between. CDR3 in DNA: TGTGCCAGCAGCTGGGGGGGACGGAACTCTGGAAACACCATATATTTT. As protein: CASSWGGRNSGNTIYF.

The rearrangement joins TRBV14 to TRBJ2-3; no clear D. The CDR3 has 15 residues. V lost 1 base and J lost 2, with 10 bases in between. Germline V CDR1 and CDR2: SGHDN, FVKESK. The CDR3 DNA sequence: TGTGCCAGCAGCCAAGTCGGGTTTTACACAGATACGCAGTATTTT. It yields the protein CASSQVGFYTDTQYF.

This clonotype was observed a few times. The chain joins TRBV7-6 to TRBJ1-1, with D maybe TRBD1 (5 bases). The CDR3 length is 16 residues. Germline CDR1 reads SGHVS; CDR2 reads FNYEAQ. V was cut by 2 bases and J by 6 bases, with 19 bases left in between. The CDR3 DNA is TGTGCCAGCAGCTTATACTCCTCCTCTGCCAGGGCTGAAGCTTTCTTT. It translates to CASSLYSSSARAEAFF.

The rearrangement joins TRBV29-1 to TRBJ1-1, with D possibly being TRBD1 (5 bases). Germline CDR1 is SQVTM and CDR2 is ANQGSEA. The CDR3 length is 12 residues. Trimming shortened V by 7 bases and J by 2 bases, and 11 bases separated the two germline ends. The DNA for the CDR3 is TGCAGCGGTAGACAGCTCAACACTGAAGCTTTCTTT. Protein: CSGRQLNTEAFF.

V usage is TRBV6-5 and J usage is TRBJ1-1; a possible D gene is TRBD1 (5 bases). Per germline, CDR1 MNHEY and CDR2 SVGAGI. The length of the CDR3 is 14 residues. V lost 2 bases to trimming and J lost 7 bases, with 14 bases between them. The CDR3 here is CASSYVGQGGEAFF. CDR3 nucleotides: TGTGCCAGCAGTTACGTGGGGCAGGGCGGTGAAGCTTTCTTT.

This clonotype was seen more than once but under ten times. The rearrangement links TRBV5-4 to TRBJ1-1; D gene uncertain. The CDR3 length is 14 residues. Germline loops: CDR1 SGHNT, CDR2 YYREEE (reference sequence). Trimming removed 2 bases at V and 2 bases at J, with 10 bases between. As DNA, the CDR3 is TGTGCCAGCAGCTTTTCAGGAATTAACACTGAAGCTTTCTTT. This codes for CASSFSGINTEAFF. Full variable domain (rest looked up from reference TRBV5-4 and TRBJ1-1): ETGVTQSPTHLIKTRGQQVTLRCSSQSGHNTVSWYQQALGQGPQFIFQYYREEENGRGNFPPRFSGLQFPNYSSELNVNALELDDSALYLCASSFSGINTEAFFGQGTRLTVV.

In its sample, this clonotype was seen a few times. The rearrangement joins TRBV27 to TRBJ1-1; 7 positions match TRBD1. V dropped 3 bases and J dropped 7; count of bases not matched to a gene: 5. The CDR3 is 13 amino acids. The germline CDR1 and CDR2 sequences are MNHEY and SMNVEV (reference sequence). CDR3 in amino acids: CASSFNRDSEAFF. In DNA form, the CDR3 reads TGTGCCAGCAGTTTTAACCGGGACAGTGAAGCTTTCTTT.

The CDR3 spells CASSLGLALGGELFF. For the CDR3, the DNA is TGTGCCAGCAGCTTAGGGCTAGCCTTGGGCGGGGAGCTGTTTTTT. V and J are TRBV7-2 and TRBJ2-2, with a weak D call TRBD2 (5 bases). V dropped 1 base and J dropped 7 bases, with 13 bases sitting between them. The CDR3 runs to 15 residues. Germline CDR1 SGHTA, CDR2 FQGNSA. Using reference TRBV7-2 and TRBJ2-2 for the parts outside the CDR3, the full variable domain is GAGVSQSPSNKVTEKGKDVELRCDPISGHTALYWYRQSLGQGLEFLIYFQGNSAPDKSGLPSDRFSAERTGGSVSTLTIQRTQQEDSAVYLCASSLGLALGGELFFGEGSRLTVL.

The table lists this clonotype with a few counts. The gene calls are TRBV12-3 or TRBV12-4 and TRBJ2-1; D not certain. V lost 3 bases and J lost 2, with 14 bases in between. The CDR3 sequence is 16 residues long. The CDR3, as DNA: TGTGCCAGCAGTTTCGCCGCGACTCCCCCCTACAATGAGCAGTTCTTC. Translated, it gives CASSFAATPPYNEQFF.

The chain employs TRBV7-9 and TRBJ2-7, with D uncertain. Per germline, CDR1 SEHNR and CDR2 FQNEAQ (reference sequence). V was clipped by 1 base and J by 3 bases, with 7 bases between them. This CDR3 is 13 amino acids long. CDR3 protein: CASSLEGYYEQYF. CDR3 coding DNA: TGTGCCAGCAGCTTAGAAGGCTACTACGAGCAGTACTTC. The full variable domain, with the rest looked up from reference TRBV7-9 and TRBJ2-7, is DTGVSQNPRHKITKRGQNVTFRCDPISEHNRLYWYRQTLGQGPEFLTYFQNEAQLEKSRLLSDRFSAERPKGSFSTLEIQRTEQGDSAMYLCASSLEGYYEQYFGPGTRLTVT.

The J gene is TRBJ2-4, the V gene TRBV12-3 or TRBV12-4; D possibly matches TRBD1 or TRBD2 (5 bases each). The CDR3 totals 13 residues. V shed 10 bases and J shed 1 base, with 11 bases lying between them. Here the CDR3 DNA reads TGTGCCACCTCTTGGGGGGCCAAAAACATTCAGTACTTC. Amino acids: CATSWGAKNIQYF.